The entry that follows covers one T cell receptor beta chain sequence. What it recognizes is unknown. Germline loops: CDR1 SEHNR, CDR2 FQNEAQ (reference sequence). Trimming removed 6 bases from V and 1 base from J, with 18 bases in between. The CDR3 runs to 16 residues. Positively selected for CCR7, the CD45RO-negative cells used as naive CD8 cells excluded terminally differentiated effector memory CD45RA+ cells. The data stem from a study of shared clonotypes between healthy human individuals. Study-wide findings and caveats: All-four-donor shared clonotypes had higher generation probabilities than non-shared clonotypes did.

Source study methods: Because ImmunoSEQ provided only junction sequences with no quality scores, the filtering differed. Sequencing was performed with immunoSEQ multiplex PCR; in TCRdb, only in-frame clones are kept and a portion is missing. From that table come the V and J calls and clone size; the DNA was used to work out D and trimming. The table lists roughly 2,000,000 clones, 80% to 95% of them singletons, with roughly 1.7% in the top ten. Sequenced: naive CD8+ T cells from PBMCs. The clonotype was recovered from a man aged 18 to 30 in good health. Some clones in this sample may be carry-over from other donors' samples. This sequence joins TRBV7-9 and TRBJ1-1, with TRBD1 as a possible D gene (6 bases). The CDR3 protein is CASSVVGGLGNTEAFF. In nucleotides, the CDR3 is TGTGCCAGCAGTGTTGTTGGGGGCTTGGGGAACACTGAAGCTTTCTTT.